This entry features one T cell receptor beta chain sequence. Its antigen is still unknown. No much larger clone is present one base from it, and per-base qualities are unavailable. RNA was extracted with the RNeasy kit and about 0.5 to 1 ug was reverse transcribed using random hexamers. The immunoSEQ multiplex PCR assay, covering 54 Vbeta and 13 Jbeta segments, was used to amplify TCR beta CDR3 regions. To correct PCR amplification bias, a synthetic template baseline was used for both primer optimization and computational correction. Concerning the study's data processing: Reads were annotated to V, D and J genes per IMGT and analyzed with immunoSEQ Analyzer, keeping only productive sequences. Clonality was calculated as one minus the Shannon entropy normalized by log2 of the number of productive unique sequences. Public and private clones were assessed among the 100 most prevalent clones of each patient and control. A clone was defined as Susac-specific if it was absent from the healthy and MS cohorts, from approximately 980 published viral clones and from other ImmuneACCESS disease sequences. The public reads were run again by TCRdb, first through fastp at Q25 and then through MiXCR, and only productive beta chains were kept. Rows with one shared CDR3 protein collapse into an entry with the most common genes and DNA. These V and J calls derive from TCRdb rather than the authors' analysis. Present in this sample are 110,000 or so distinct CDR3 sequences, around 95% of which were seen just once. More than 0.095% of the sample comes from the top ten.

The data originate from a study of CD8 T cells in Susac syndrome (dated by TCRdb to between 2018 and 2020). Context from the whole study: The study used repertoire sequencing to test whether antigen drove CD8+ T cell activation and differentiation in Susac syndrome. Here is what the overall study found, with its caveats: The number of individuals in the TCR sequencing and HLA analysis was acknowledged as relatively small.

High-throughput TCR beta sequencing profiled peripheral blood CD8+ and CD4+ T cells from healthy donors, Susac syndrome patients and multiple sclerosis patients. Healthy donors were included as age- and sex-matched controls. Bulk CD8+ and CD4+ T cells were purified magnetically by negative isolation, whereas CD8+ TEMRA cells were enriched by FACS. Blood was drawn into EDTA tubes, processed within 24 hours, and PBMCs were isolated by density gradient centrifugation. PBMCs intended for TCR sequencing were cryopreserved in liquid nitrogen and were subsequently thawed in a 37 degrees C water bath. Purity of sorted or isolated CD4+, CD8+ and CD8+ TEMRA cells was at least 90%. The germline V gene supplies CDR1 SGHTA and CDR2 FQGNSA. Trimming takes 7 bases off V and 5 bases off J; junction bases not matched to a gene: 7. Taken from cysteine to phenylalanine, the CDR3 has 15 residues. Only CDR3 DNA is held: 45 bases, read in frame from base 1.

The source of this sequence is a human donor in good health. The rearranged segments are TRBV7-2 and TRBJ2-7; 14 middle bases align to TRBD2. The sample taken for sequencing was CD4+ T cells from PBMCs. The nucleotide sequence reads TGTGCCAGCACCCCGGGACTAGCGGGAGAGAACGAGCAGTACTTC. It codes for CASTPGLAGENEQYF.